This T cell receptor beta chain was retrieved from a study of T cell clusters in autoimmune cytopenias. Overall study context: The median distinct TRB clonotype count was 2,000 to 2,500 per sample, from a median roughly 55,000 reads. The study, taken as a whole, reports: Primary autoimmune cytopenia patients appeared to lack physiological T cell clusters present in healthy donors. TRB repertoire shifts in secondary cytopenia and chronic lymphocytic leukemia mostly reflected lymphoma, not autoimmunity.

This clonotype is identified as medium-sized from frequency. Antigen unknown. TRB was amplified from around 250 ng of peripheral blood genomic DNA per sample. The CDR3 contains 15 residues. The germline V gene encodes CDR1 SGHDN and CDR2 FVKESK. Multiplex touch-down PCR amplified TRB using TRB-A and TRB-B pools in one tube. No DNA is given; TCRdb re-called the multiplex PCR reads and lists each CDR3 protein once. This table holds under 8,500 distinct CDR3 sequences. Sequenced: peripheral blood. The V and J genes are TRBV14 and TRBJ2-6. The sequence was collected from a human donor with an autoimmune cytopenia or autoimmune hepatitis (not recorded which). The CDR3 spells CASSPQFSGANVLTF.